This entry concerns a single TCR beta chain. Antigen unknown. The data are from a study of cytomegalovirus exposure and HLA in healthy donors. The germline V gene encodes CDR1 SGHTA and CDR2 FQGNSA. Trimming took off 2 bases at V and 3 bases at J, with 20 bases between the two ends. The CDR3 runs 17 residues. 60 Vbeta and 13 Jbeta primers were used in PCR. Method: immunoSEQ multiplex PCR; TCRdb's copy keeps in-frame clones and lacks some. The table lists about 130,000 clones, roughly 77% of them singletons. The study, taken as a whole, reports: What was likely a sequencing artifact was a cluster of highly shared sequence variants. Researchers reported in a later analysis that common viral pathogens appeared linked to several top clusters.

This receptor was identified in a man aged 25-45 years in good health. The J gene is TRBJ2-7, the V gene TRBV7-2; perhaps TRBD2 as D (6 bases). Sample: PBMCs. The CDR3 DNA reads TGTGCCAGCAGCTTAAGGGTGTCGGCGGGAAACCTCTACGAGCAGTACTTC. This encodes CASSLRVSAGNLYEQYF. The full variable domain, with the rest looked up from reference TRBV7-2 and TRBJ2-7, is GAGVSQSPSNKVTEKGKDVELRCDPISGHTALYWYRQSLGQGLEFLIYFQGNSAPDKSGLPSDRFSAERTGGSVSTLTIQRTQQEDSAVYLCASSLRVSAGNLYEQYFGPGTRLTVT.